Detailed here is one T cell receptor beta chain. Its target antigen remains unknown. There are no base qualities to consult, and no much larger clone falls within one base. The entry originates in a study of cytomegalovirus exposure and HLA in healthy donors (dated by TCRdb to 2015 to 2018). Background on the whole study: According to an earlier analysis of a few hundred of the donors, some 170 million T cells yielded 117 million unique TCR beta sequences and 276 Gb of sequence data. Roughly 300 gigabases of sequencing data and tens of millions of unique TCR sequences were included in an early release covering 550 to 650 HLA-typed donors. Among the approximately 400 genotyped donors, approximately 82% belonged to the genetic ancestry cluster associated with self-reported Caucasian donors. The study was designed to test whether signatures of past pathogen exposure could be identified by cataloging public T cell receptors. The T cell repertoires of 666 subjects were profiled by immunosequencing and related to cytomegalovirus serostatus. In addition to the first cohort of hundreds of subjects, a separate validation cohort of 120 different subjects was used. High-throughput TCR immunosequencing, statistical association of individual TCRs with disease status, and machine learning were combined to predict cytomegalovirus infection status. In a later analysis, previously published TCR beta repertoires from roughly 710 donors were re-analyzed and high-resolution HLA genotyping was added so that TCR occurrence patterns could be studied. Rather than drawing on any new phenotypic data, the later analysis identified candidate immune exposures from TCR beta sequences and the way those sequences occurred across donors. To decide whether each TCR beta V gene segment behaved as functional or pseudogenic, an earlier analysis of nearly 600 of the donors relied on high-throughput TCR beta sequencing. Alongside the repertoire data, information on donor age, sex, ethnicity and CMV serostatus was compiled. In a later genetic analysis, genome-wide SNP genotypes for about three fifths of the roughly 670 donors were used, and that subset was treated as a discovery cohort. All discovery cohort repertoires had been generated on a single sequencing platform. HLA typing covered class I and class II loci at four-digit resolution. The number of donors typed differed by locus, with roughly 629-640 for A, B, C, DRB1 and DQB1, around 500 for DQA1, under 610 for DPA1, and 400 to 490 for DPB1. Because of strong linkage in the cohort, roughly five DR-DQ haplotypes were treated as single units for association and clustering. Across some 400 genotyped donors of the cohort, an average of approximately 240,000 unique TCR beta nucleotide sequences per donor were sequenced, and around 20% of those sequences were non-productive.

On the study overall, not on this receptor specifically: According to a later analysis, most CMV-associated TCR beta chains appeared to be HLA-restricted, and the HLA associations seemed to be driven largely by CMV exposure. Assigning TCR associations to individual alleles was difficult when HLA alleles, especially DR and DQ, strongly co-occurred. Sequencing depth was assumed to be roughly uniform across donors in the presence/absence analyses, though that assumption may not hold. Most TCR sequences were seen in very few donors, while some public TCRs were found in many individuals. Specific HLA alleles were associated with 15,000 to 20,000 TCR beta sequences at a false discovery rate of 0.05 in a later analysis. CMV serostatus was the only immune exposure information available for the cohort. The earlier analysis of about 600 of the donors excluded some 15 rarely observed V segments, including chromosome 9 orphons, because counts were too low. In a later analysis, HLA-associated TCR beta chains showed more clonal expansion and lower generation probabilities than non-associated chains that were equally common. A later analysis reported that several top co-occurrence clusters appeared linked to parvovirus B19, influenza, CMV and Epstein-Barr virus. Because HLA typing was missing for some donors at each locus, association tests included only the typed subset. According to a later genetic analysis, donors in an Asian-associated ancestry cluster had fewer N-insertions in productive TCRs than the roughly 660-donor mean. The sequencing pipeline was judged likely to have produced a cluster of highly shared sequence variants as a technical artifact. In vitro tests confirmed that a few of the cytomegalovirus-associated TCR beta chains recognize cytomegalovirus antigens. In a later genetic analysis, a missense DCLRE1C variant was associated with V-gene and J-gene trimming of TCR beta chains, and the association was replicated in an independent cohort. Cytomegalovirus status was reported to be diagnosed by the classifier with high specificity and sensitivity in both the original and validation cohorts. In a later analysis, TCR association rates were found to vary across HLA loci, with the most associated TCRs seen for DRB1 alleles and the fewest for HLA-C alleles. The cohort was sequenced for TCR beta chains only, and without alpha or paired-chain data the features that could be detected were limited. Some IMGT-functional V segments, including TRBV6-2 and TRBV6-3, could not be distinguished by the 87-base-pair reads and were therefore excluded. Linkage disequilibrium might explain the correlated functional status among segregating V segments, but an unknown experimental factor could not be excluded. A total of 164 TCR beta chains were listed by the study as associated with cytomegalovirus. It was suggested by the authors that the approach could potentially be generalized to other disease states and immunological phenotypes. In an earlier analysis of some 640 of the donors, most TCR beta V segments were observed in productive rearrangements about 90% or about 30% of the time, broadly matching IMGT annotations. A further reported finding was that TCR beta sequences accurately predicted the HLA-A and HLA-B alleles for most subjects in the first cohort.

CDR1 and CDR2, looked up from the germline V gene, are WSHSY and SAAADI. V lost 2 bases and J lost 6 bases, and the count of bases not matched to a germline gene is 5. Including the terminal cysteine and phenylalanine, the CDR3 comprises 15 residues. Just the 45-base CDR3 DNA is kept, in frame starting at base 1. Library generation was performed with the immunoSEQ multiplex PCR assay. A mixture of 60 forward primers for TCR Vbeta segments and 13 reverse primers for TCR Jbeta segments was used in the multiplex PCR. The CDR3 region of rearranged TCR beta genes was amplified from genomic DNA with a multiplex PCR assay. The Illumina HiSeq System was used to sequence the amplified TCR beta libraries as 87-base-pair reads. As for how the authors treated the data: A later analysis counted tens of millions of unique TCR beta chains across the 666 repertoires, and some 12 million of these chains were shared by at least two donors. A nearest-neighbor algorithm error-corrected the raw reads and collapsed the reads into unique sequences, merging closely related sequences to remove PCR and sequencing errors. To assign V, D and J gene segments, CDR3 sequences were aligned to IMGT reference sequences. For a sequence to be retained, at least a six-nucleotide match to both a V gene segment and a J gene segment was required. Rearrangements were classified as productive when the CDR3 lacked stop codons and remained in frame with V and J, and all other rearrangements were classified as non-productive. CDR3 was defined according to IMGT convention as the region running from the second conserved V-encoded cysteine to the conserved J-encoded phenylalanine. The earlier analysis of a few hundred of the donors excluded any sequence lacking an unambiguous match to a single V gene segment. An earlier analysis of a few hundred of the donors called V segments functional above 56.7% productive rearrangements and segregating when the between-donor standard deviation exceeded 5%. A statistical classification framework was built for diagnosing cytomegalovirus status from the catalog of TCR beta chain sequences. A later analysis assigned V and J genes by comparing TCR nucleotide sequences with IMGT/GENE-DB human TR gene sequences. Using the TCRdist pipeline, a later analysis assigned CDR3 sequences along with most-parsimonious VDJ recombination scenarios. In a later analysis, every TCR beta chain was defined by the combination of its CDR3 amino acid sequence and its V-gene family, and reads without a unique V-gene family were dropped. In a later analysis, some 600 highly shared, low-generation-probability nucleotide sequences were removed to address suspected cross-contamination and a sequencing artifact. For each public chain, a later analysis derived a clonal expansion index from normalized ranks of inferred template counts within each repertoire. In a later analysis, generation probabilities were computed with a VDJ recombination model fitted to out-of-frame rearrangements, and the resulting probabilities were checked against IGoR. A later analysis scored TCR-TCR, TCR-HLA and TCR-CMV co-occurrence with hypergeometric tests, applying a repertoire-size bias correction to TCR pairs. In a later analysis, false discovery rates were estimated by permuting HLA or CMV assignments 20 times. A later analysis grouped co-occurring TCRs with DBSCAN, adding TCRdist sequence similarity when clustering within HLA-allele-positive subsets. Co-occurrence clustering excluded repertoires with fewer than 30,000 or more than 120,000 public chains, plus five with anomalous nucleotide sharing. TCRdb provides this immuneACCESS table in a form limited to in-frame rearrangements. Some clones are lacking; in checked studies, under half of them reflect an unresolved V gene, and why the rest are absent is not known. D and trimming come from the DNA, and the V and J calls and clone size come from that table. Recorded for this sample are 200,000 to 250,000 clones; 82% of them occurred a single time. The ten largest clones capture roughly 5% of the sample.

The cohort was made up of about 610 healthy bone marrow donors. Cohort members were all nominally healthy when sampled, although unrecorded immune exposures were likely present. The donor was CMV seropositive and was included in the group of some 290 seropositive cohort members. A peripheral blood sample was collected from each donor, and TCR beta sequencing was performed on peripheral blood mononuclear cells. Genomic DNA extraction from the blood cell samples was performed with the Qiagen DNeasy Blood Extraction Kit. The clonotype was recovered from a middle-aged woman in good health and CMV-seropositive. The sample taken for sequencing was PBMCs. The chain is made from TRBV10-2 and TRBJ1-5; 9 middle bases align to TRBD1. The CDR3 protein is CASSEGGQGFQPQHF. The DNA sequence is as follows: TGCGCCAGCAGTGAGGGGGGACAGGGTTTTCAGCCCCAGCATTTT.